The clone carrying this T cell receptor beta chain has more than one count but fewer than ten. The sample belongs to a study of shared clonotypes between healthy human individuals. The V gene end was trimmed by 3 bases and the J gene end by 1 base; junction bases not matched to a gene: 9. The CDR3 runs 16 residues. The germline gives CDR1 SGHRS, CDR2 YFSETQ. Sequencing was performed with immunoSEQ multiplex PCR; in TCRdb, only in-frame clones are kept and a portion is missing. In the table there are some 500,000 clones, around 79% of which are singletons. The chain uses TRBV5-1 and TRBJ1-1; 7 nucleotides match TRBD1. The specimen sequenced was PBMCs. This receptor was obtained from a woman in her thirties or forties in good health. Some clones in this sample may be carry-over from other donors' samples. The CDR3 nucleotides read TGCGCCAGCAGCTCCGACCCCAGGGGGGCGAACACTGAAGCTTTCTTT. This translates into CASSSDPRGANTEAFF.